The table lists the clone carrying this TCR beta chain with a few counts. Germline CDR1 DFQATT, CDR2 SNEGSKA (reference sequence). J lost 5 bases, V lost 3 bases, and 14 bases had no gene match. This CDR3 spans 16 amino acids. The study drew donors from healthy Caucasian individuals in Russia aged 6 to 90. This sample is drawn from a study of blood T cells in healthy people across ages. Next came a second PCR, run for about 6 to 11 cycles, which used a sample-barcoded 5' primer along with a J-beta primer mix. TCRdb ran MiXCR on the 5' RACE reads and lists one entry per CDR3 protein. The sample consists of about 560,000 distinct CDR3 sequences, 27% of them appearing once. These data are also associated with another study on T cells of mothers and their children. Turning to that study: Thymic selection shapes TCR recombination output in related pairs, and it does so similarly in unrelated pairs.

Sequencing was done on a sample of blood. This chain uses TRBV20-1 with TRBJ2-5, with 8 bases matching TRBD2. The source is a boy aged 2-15 years in good health. This chain's CDR3 is CSASRPSGRAWETQYF. In DNA, the CDR3 is TGCAGTGCTAGTCGCCCAAGCGGGAGAGCTTGGGAGACCCAGTACTTC.